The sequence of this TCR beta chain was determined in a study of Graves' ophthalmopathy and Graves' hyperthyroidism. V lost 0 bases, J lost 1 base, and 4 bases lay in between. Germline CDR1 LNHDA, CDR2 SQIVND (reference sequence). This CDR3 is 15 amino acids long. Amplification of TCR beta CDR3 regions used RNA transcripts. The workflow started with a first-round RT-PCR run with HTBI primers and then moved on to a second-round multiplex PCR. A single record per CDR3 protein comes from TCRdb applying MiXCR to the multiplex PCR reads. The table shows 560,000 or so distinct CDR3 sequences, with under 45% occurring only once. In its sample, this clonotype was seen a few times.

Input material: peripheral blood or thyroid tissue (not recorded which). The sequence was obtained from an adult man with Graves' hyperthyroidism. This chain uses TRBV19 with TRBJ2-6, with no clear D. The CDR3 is CASSIERSGANVLTF. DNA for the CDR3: TGTGCCAGTAGTATAGAGAGGTCTGGGGCCAACGTCCTGACTTTC. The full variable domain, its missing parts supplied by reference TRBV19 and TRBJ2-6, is DGGITQSPKYLFRKEGQNVTLSCEQNLNHDAMYWYRQDPGQGLRLIYYSQIVNDFQKGDIAEGYSVSREKKESFPLTVTSAQKNPTAFYLCASSIERSGANVLTFGAGSRLTVL.